This entry concerns a single TCR beta chain. This clone appeared a few times. Its antigen is not yet known. One base away there is no much larger clone; base qualities are not given. The sample has other DNA sequences that encode this CDR3 too. The cohort comprised some 700 healthy bone marrow donors. Cohort members were all nominally healthy when sampled, although unrecorded immune exposures were likely present. The donor tested CMV seronegative, placing the donor among the 300 to 450 seronegative members of the cohort. A peripheral blood sample was provided by each donor, and peripheral blood mononuclear cells were used for TCR beta sequencing. The Qiagen DNeasy Blood Extraction Kit was used to extract genomic DNA from the blood cell samples. This sample is part of a study of cytomegalovirus exposure and HLA in healthy donors (dated by TCRdb to the late 2010s). Context from the whole study: An earlier analysis of approximately 550 of the donors reported approximately 300 Gb of sequence data and approximately 110 million unique TCR beta sequences from 150 million to 200 million T cells. Approximately 310 gigabases of sequencing data and roughly 90 million unique TCR sequences were included in an early release covering roughly 600 HLA-typed donors. Of the 300 to 450 genotyped donors, approximately 83% fell in the genetic ancestry cluster associated with self-reported Caucasian donors. The study aimed to test whether cataloging public T cell receptors could reveal signatures of past pathogen exposure. The study profiled the T cell repertoires of hundreds of subjects by immunosequencing and related them to cytomegalovirus serostatus. Along with the roughly 670-subject first cohort, a separate validation cohort of 120 different subjects was used. High-throughput TCR immunosequencing, statistical association of individual TCRs with disease status, and machine learning were combined to predict cytomegalovirus infection status. In a later analysis, previously published TCR beta repertoires from some 640 donors were re-analyzed and high-resolution HLA genotyping was added so that TCR occurrence patterns could be studied. In the later analysis, no new phenotypic data were used to find candidate immune exposures; instead, reliance was placed on TCR beta sequences and their occurrence across donors. To decide whether each TCR beta V gene segment behaved as functional or pseudogenic, an earlier analysis of 587 of the donors relied on high-throughput TCR beta sequencing. Donor age, sex, ethnicity and CMV serostatus were compiled together with the repertoire data. A later genetic analysis took genome-wide SNP genotypes for about 55% of the 666 donors and used that subset as a discovery cohort. Every discovery cohort repertoire had been produced on one sequencing platform. HLA typing included class I and class II loci at four-digit resolution. The number of typed donors differed by locus: roughly 629-630 for A, B, C, DRB1 and DQB1; 500 to 550 for DQA1; fewer than 610 for DPA1; and some 470 for DPB1. Five DR-DQ haplotypes were treated as single units for association and clustering because of strong linkage in the cohort. Among 300 to 450 genotyped donors of the cohort, an average of around 240,000 unique TCR beta nucleotide sequences were sequenced per donor, 15% to 20% of them non-productive. The research as a whole found: In a later analysis, HLA-associated TCR beta chains were found to be more clonally expanded and to have lower generation probabilities than equally common non-associated chains. The study listed approximately 160 TCR beta chains as associated with cytomegalovirus. Linkage disequilibrium might explain the correlated functional status among segregating V segments, but an unknown experimental factor could not be ruled out. Most CMV-associated TCR beta chains appeared to be HLA-restricted in a later analysis, and the HLA associations seemed to be driven largely by CMV exposure. In a later analysis, 16,951 TCR beta sequences were associated with specific HLA alleles at a false discovery rate of 0.05. The 87-base-pair reads could not distinguish some IMGT-functional V segments, including TRBV6-2 and TRBV6-3, so those segments were excluded. In a later analysis, several top co-occurrence clusters were reported to appear linked to parvovirus B19, influenza, CMV and Epstein-Barr virus. A further reported finding was that TCR beta sequences accurately predicted the HLA-A and HLA-B alleles for most subjects in the first cohort. Roughly uniform sequencing depth across donors was assumed in presence/absence analyses, although this assumption may not hold. The only immune exposure information available for the cohort was CMV serostatus. The cohort was sequenced for TCR beta chains only, and without alpha or paired-chain data the features that could be detected were limited. An association between a missense DCLRE1C variant and V-gene and J-gene trimming of TCR beta chains was found in a later genetic analysis and replicated in an independent cohort. In vitro tests confirmed that a few of the cytomegalovirus-associated TCR beta chains recognize cytomegalovirus antigens. About 17 rarely observed V segments, including chromosome 9 orphons, were excluded from the earlier analysis of 550 to 700 of the donors because counts were too low. Most TCR sequences were seen in very few donors, while some public TCRs were found in many individuals. A group of highly shared sequence variants was considered likely to be a technical artifact of the sequencing pipeline. The classifier was reported to diagnose cytomegalovirus status with high specificity and sensitivity in both the original cohort and the validation cohort. In an earlier analysis of roughly 560 of the donors, most TCR beta V segments were observed in productive rearrangements about 87% or about 30% of the time, broadly matching IMGT annotations. Because HLA typing was missing for some donors at each locus, association tests included only the typed subset. In a later analysis, TCR association rates were found to vary across HLA loci, with the most associated TCRs seen for DRB1 alleles and the fewest for HLA-C alleles. Assigning TCR associations to individual alleles was difficult when HLA alleles, especially DR and DQ, strongly co-occurred. In a later genetic analysis, fewer N-insertions in productive TCRs were reported among donors in an Asian-associated ancestry cluster than the roughly 700-donor mean. According to the authors, the approach could potentially be generalized to other disease states and immunological phenotypes.

The library relied on the immunoSEQ multiplex PCR assay. The multiplex PCR relied on a mix of 60 forward primers for TCR Vbeta segments and 13 reverse primers for TCR Jbeta segments. The CDR3 region of rearranged TCR beta genes was amplified from genomic DNA by a multiplex PCR assay. On the Illumina HiSeq System, the amplified TCR beta libraries were sequenced as 87-base-pair reads. For the original study's pipeline: Across the roughly 670 repertoires, a later analysis counted 80 million or so unique TCR beta chains, some 11 million of which were shared by at least two donors. A nearest-neighbor algorithm error-corrected the raw reads and collapsed the reads into unique sequences, merging closely related sequences to remove PCR and sequencing errors. To assign V, D and J gene segments, CDR3 sequences were aligned to IMGT reference sequences. For a sequence to be retained, at least a six-nucleotide match to both a V gene segment and a J gene segment was required. Rearrangements were classified as productive when the CDR3 lacked stop codons and remained in frame with V and J, and all other rearrangements were classified as non-productive. Following IMGT convention, CDR3 was defined as the stretch from the second conserved V-encoded cysteine to the conserved J-encoded phenylalanine. The earlier analysis of roughly 590 of the donors excluded sequences that lacked an unambiguous match to a single V gene segment. In an earlier analysis of about 590 of the donors, a V segment was called functional when productive rearrangements were above 56.7%, and segregating when the standard deviation between donors exceeded 5%. A statistical classification framework was built for diagnosing cytomegalovirus status from the catalog of TCR beta chain sequences. In a later analysis, TCR nucleotide sequences were compared against IMGT/GENE-DB human TR gene sequences so that V and J genes could be assigned. A later analysis assigned CDR3 sequences and most-parsimonious VDJ recombination scenarios with the TCRdist pipeline. A later analysis defined each TCR beta chain by its CDR3 amino acid sequence plus V-gene family, and excluded reads lacking a unique V-gene family. As a way to deal with suspected cross-contamination and a sequencing artifact, a later analysis dropped 592 nucleotide sequences that were highly shared and had low generation probability. In a later analysis, a clonal expansion index for each public chain was calculated from normalized within-repertoire ranks of inferred template counts. A later analysis computed generation probabilities with a VDJ recombination model fitted to out-of-frame rearrangements, and checked the results against IGoR. In a later analysis, TCR-TCR, TCR-HLA and TCR-CMV co-occurrence was scored with hypergeometric tests, and a repertoire-size bias correction was applied to TCR pairs. To estimate false discovery rates, a later analysis permuted the HLA or CMV assignments 20 times. A later analysis grouped co-occurring TCRs with DBSCAN, adding TCRdist sequence similarity when clustering within HLA-allele-positive subsets. Repertoires with fewer than 30,000 or more than 120,000 public chains, plus five repertoires with anomalous nucleotide sharing, were excluded from co-occurrence clustering. Not all clones reach the TCRdb copy of this immuneACCESS table, which keeps in-frame sequences only. Checked studies attribute under half of the gap to unresolved V genes and leave the rest unexplained. The V and J calls and the clone size are those of that table, but D and trimming were determined from the DNA. This sample lists approximately 220,000 clones; about four fifths were detected once. The leading ten clones occupy 2.9% of the sample.

Taken from cysteine to phenylalanine, the CDR3 has 15 residues. Just CDR3 DNA is preserved here, 45 bases in frame from base 1. According to the germline V gene, CDR1 reads SGHTA and CDR2 reads FQGTGA. The V end gives up 3 bases and the J end 2 bases, leaving 3 bases in the junction not matched to a gene. The chain is encoded by TRBV7-3 joined to TRBJ1-1, with 10 central nucleotides matching TRBD1. This TCR was sampled from a man aged 30 to 45 in good health and CMV-seronegative. Material: PBMCs. The CDR3 is CASSFGTGANTEAFF. The nucleotides read TGTGCCAGCAGCTTCGGGACAGGGGCCAACACTGAAGCTTTCTTT.